One sample yielded the 28 T cell receptor beta chains listed below, sequenced in a study of Ad26.COV2.S vaccination and SARS-CoV-2 variants. Treatment here: some 20 received Ad26.COV2.S at low or high dose, single or two shots; 5 received placebo; per-sample allocation not given. Sampling took place 63 days after the first vaccine or placebo injection. Libraries were prepared by immunoSEQ multiplex PCR; TCRdb keeps only in-frame clonotypes and omits some of them. The data hold about 400,000 clones, with 83% observed a single time. This material consisted of peripheral blood, taken in a trial of Ad26.COV2.S vaccine versus placebo. These receptors were obtained from a person aged 18-60 years who received the Ad26.COV2.S COVID-19 vaccine or a placebo.

V and J are TRBV2 and TRBJ2-7, with D possibly being TRBD1 (7 bases). This CDR3 spans 13 amino acids. V shed 8 bases and J shed 4 bases, with 15 bases lying between them. Per germline, CDR1 SNHLY and CDR2 FYNNEI. CDR3 DNA: TGTGCCAGCGCAGGGGGGCTGAGGTACGAGCAGTACTTC. Translating it yields CASAGGLRYEQYF.

The CDR3 coding sequence is TGTGCCAGCAGCATATGGGACAGTCGGGGAAACACCATATATTTT. This codes for CASSIWDSRGNTIYF. This chain joins TRBV11-3 and TRBJ1-3; 7 bases agree with TRBD1. This CDR3 is built from 15 residues. Trimming at V came to 5 bases and at J to 4 bases, leaving 8 bases not matched to a gene. Germline V gives CDR1 SGHNT, CDR2 YENEEA.

The chain joins TRBV4-1 to TRBJ2-2; possibly TRBD2 for D (6 bases). Trimming removed 0 bases at V and 6 bases at J, with 8 bases between. The CDR3 has 14 residues. Germline assignment: CDR1 MGHRA and CDR2 YSYEKL. CDR3: CASSQDGDSGELFF. The CDR3 DNA sequence: TGCGCCAGCAGCCAAGATGGGGACTCCGGGGAGCTGTTTTTT.

Regarding this clone: The same CDR3 is also encoded by other DNA sequences in this sample. The chain couples TRBV18 to TRBJ1-1; D might be TRBD1 (6 bases). The CDR3 loop spans 14 amino acids. In germline, CDR1 is KGHSH, CDR2 LQKENI. Trimming removed 1 base from V and 1 base from J, with 7 bases in between. CDR3 amino acids: CASSPQGENTEAFF. The CDR3 DNA follows: TGTGCCAGCTCACCACAGGGGGAGAACACTGAAGCTTTCTTT.

This clone has more than one count but fewer than ten. CDR3 coding DNA: TGTGCCAGCAGCCAACCGGGGGGACCTTACAATGAGCAGTTCTTC. It yields the protein CASSQPGGPYNEQFF. This chain joins TRBV7-9 and TRBJ2-1; 7 nucleotides match TRBD2. This CDR3 contains 15 residues. Trimming took 5 bases from V and 4 from J; bases not matched to a gene: 8. CDR1 and CDR2 from the germline V gene are SEHNR and FQNEAQ (reference sequence).

The V gene is TRBV27, the J gene TRBJ1-2; 7 nucleotides line up with TRBD1. The trim removed 7 bases at V and 2 bases at J, leaving 7 bases unmatched. CDR1 MNHEY and CDR2 SMNVEV come from the germline V gene (reference sequence). The CDR3 totals 14 residues. This chain's CDR3 is CASTSGQRNYGYTF. The CDR3 coding sequence is TGTGCCAGCACCTCGGGACAGCGAAACTATGGCTACACCTTC.

In its sample, this clone was seen once. The V call is TRBV12-5, the J call TRBJ1-5; 7 bases agree with TRBD1. The V gene end was trimmed by 6 bases and the J gene end by 4 bases; junction bases not matched to a gene: 9. This CDR3 comprises 15 residues. From germline, CDR1 is LGHNT and CDR2 FRNRAP. The CDR3 spells CASGTPTGVNQPQHF. As DNA, the CDR3 is TGTGCTAGTGGAACTCCTACAGGGGTAAATCAGCCCCAGCATTTT.

This chain links TRBV7-8 with TRBJ2-7, with D perhaps being TRBD1 or TRBD2 (5 bases each). Germline V gene data show CDR1 as SGHVS and CDR2 as FQNEAQ. The V end was cut by 5 bases, the J end by 4 bases, with 15 bases between. CDR3 length: 14 residues. The CDR3 region is CASSAGTQAYEQYF. For the CDR3, the DNA is TGTGCCAGCAGCGCCGGGACGCAGGCTTACGAGCAGTACTTC.

The chain carries TRBV7-3 and TRBJ2-6; no definite D call. V was trimmed by 4 bases and J by 0 bases, leaving 7 bases between them. Per germline, CDR1 SGHTA and CDR2 FQGTGA. This CDR3 comprises 15 residues. Here the CDR3 reads CASSSQISGANVLTF. For the CDR3, the DNA is TGTGCCAGCAGCTCCCAGATCTCTGGGGCCAACGTCCTGACTTTC.

The gene calls are TRBV15 and TRBJ1-5, with D perhaps TRBD1 (5 bases). CDR1 is LNHNV and CDR2 is YYDKDF in the germline V gene (reference sequence). The CDR3 is 16 residues long. V lost 0 bases, J lost 6 bases, and 15 bases lay in between. CDR3 in amino acids: CATSRDRAGMAQPQHF. In DNA form, the CDR3 reads TGTGCCACCAGCAGAGATCGAGCAGGGATGGCTCAGCCCCAGCATTTT.

The CDR3 nucleotides are TGTGCCAGCTCACAAGTGTCGGGGGAGCAGTACTTC. Its translation is CASSQVSGEQYF. The chain uses TRBV18 and TRBJ2-7; D may be TRBD2 (5 bases). Trimming shortened V by 4 bases and J by 7 bases, and 11 bases separated the two germline ends. Germline values: CDR1 KGHSH, CDR2 LQKENI. This CDR3 is built from 12 residues.

The rearrangement uses TRBV19 and TRBJ2-7, with no clear D. Germline lookup yields CDR1 LNHDA and CDR2 SQIVND (reference sequence). The CDR3 loop spans 11 amino acids. V was trimmed by 8 bases and J by 5 bases, leaving 10 bases between them. The CDR3 sequence is CASVANHEQYF. The CDR3 DNA reads as TGTGCCAGTGTTGCTAATCACGAGCAGTACTTC.

V gene TRBV30 combines with J gene TRBJ1-5; D uncertain. This CDR3 region has 13 residues. CDR1 is GTSNPN, CDR2 SVGIG, per germline (reference sequence). V was pared by 1 base and J by 3 bases, with 7 bases between. CDR3 region: CAWSDSLNQPQHF. The CDR3 nucleotides read TGTGCCTGGAGTGACAGTCTCAATCAGCCCCAGCATTTT. The full variable domain, with the rest looked up from reference TRBV30 and TRBJ1-5, is SQTIHQWPATLVQPVGSPLSLECTVEGTSNPNLYWYRQAAGRGLQLLFYSVGIGQISSEVPQNLSASRPQDRQFILSSKKLLLSDSGFYLCAWSDSLNQPQHFGDGTRLSIL.

The rearrangement joins TRBV9 to TRBJ2-1, with D uncertain. CDR1 and CDR2 from the germline V gene are SGDLS and YYNGEE. The V gene lost 4 bases and the J gene lost 1 base, with 21 bases spanning the gap. The CDR3 runs to 18 residues. The CDR3 DNA sequence: TGTGCCAGCAGCCCAACCCTGGGCCCGTTGGGTTCCTACAATGAGCAGTTCTTC. Translation gives CASSPTLGPLGSYNEQFF.

The chain uses TRBV7-6 and TRBJ2-7; D is unresolved. The CDR3 spans 13 residues. The germline V and J ends were trimmed by 4 bases and 0 bases, with 7 bases remaining between them. Germline V gene lookup returns CDR1 SGHVS and CDR2 FNYEAQ. CDR3 nucleotide sequence: TGTGCCAGCAGCTCCCCGAGCTCCTACGAGCAGTACTTC. Translation gives CASSSPSSYEQYF.

The V and J genes are TRBV18 and TRBJ2-2; D possibly uses TRBD1 or TRBD2 (5 bases each). The CDR3 is 13 residues long. The V gene's germline CDR1 is KGHSH and CDR2 LQKENI. Deletions cut 5 bases from V and 6 bases from J, with 10 bases between. For the CDR3, the DNA is TGTGCCAGCTCAATGGGACCATCCGGGGAGCTGTTTTTT. Translated, it gives CASSMGPSGELFF.

The chain employs TRBV7-2 and TRBJ2-3; D is unresolved. Germline V gives CDR1 SGHTA, CDR2 FQGNSA. CDR3 length: 13 residues. Trimming shortened V by 5 bases and J by 2 bases, and 8 bases separated the two germline ends. Here the CDR3 reads CASSRTVTDTQYF. DNA of the CDR3: TGTGCCAGCAGCCGCACAGTCACAGATACGCAGTATTTT.

The chain has TRBV6-5 and TRBJ2-7; no clear D. V dropped 2 bases and J dropped 12 bases, with 11 bases sitting between them. The CDR3 covers 11 residues. CDR1 MNHEY and CDR2 SVGAGI come from the germline V gene. The chain's CDR3 is CASSYRETRYF. In DNA, the CDR3 is TGTGCCAGCAGTTACAGGGAAACTCGGTACTTC.

This chain links TRBV5-4 with TRBJ2-7; 7 bases fit TRBD1. The V gene end was trimmed by 4 bases and the J gene end by 4 bases; junction bases not matched to a gene: 14. CDR3 length equals 16 residues. Germline V CDR1 and CDR2: SGHNT, YYREEE (reference sequence). DNA for the CDR3: TGTGCCAGCAGCCCGGGACAGAATCCCAAGGCGTACGAGCAGTACTTC. Encoded protein: CASSPGQNPKAYEQYF.

V and J are TRBV7-9 and TRBJ1-2; D ambiguous. The V and J ends lost 4 bases and 7 bases respectively, with 13 bases between them. Looked up from germline, CDR1 is SEHNR and CDR2 is FQNEAQ (reference sequence). The CDR3 loop spans 13 amino acids. This chain's CDR3 is CASSSVGSGGYTF. CDR3 bases: TGTGCCAGCAGCTCAGTGGGGTCGGGTGGCTACACCTTC.

The chain has TRBV19 and TRBJ2-3; weak D call: TRBD1 (5 bases). Germline assignment: CDR1 LNHDA and CDR2 SQIVND (reference sequence). With 4 bases removed from V and 2 bases from J, the gap between germline ends came to 13 bases. The CDR3 covers 15 residues. CDR3 nucleotide sequence: TGTGCCAGTAGTACCCAGGGATGGGACACAGATACGCAGTATTTT. This codes for CASSTQGWDTDTQYF.

J is TRBJ1-4 and V is TRBV2; D might be TRBD1 (5 bases). V was trimmed by 6 bases and J by 6 bases, leaving 8 bases between them. The CDR3 loop spans 12 amino acids. Germline lookup yields CDR1 SNHLY and CDR2 FYNNEI. Here the CDR3 reads CASRGQHEKLFF. The CDR3 DNA sequence: TGTGCCAGCAGAGGACAACATGAAAAACTGTTTTTT.

The V call is TRBV18, the J call TRBJ1-2; D is uncertain. V lost 5 bases and J 3 bases, leaving 25 bases between the germline ends. The CDR3 is 18 amino acids. CDR1 and CDR2 from the germline V gene are KGHSH and LQKENI. The CDR3 region is CASSSFPPVHPGDYGYTF. CDR3 sequence (DNA): TGTGCCAGCTCATCATTTCCCCCAGTTCACCCCGGAGACTATGGCTACACCTTC.

V gene TRBV19 combines with J gene TRBJ1-1, with a weak D call TRBD1 (5 bases). V was clipped by 4 bases and J by 4 bases, with 13 bases between them. Germline V lookup: CDR1 LNHDA, CDR2 SQIVND (reference sequence). The CDR3 consists of 14 residues. The CDR3 sequence is CASSNQGGATEAFF. The CDR3 DNA reads TGTGCCAGTAGTAACCAGGGAGGGGCCACTGAAGCTTTCTTT.

This chain connects TRBV18 to TRBJ1-5, with D tentatively TRBD1 (6 bases). The V end lost 5 bases, the J end lost 5 bases, and 16 bases lay between the germline ends. The CDR3 consists of 15 residues. Germline CDR1 reads KGHSH; CDR2 reads LQKENI. The CDR3: CASSGSGGADQPQHF. The DNA of the CDR3 is TGTGCCAGCTCAGGCTCGGGGGGCGCGGATCAGCCCCAGCATTTT.

The gene calls are TRBV28 and TRBJ2-7, with a possible D match to TRBD1 (5 bases). Germline CDR1 MDHEN, CDR2 SYDVKM. V dropped 6 bases and J dropped 2 bases, with 20 bases sitting between them. This CDR3 comprises 16 residues. The CDR3 nucleotides are TGTGCCAGCAGCCGCCCGGGCCAGGGTTTTCCCTACGAGCAGTACTTC. As protein: CASSRPGQGFPYEQYF.

This sequence joins TRBV2 and TRBJ1-4; no clear D. This CDR3 is 14 amino acids long. Trimming took off 2 bases at V and 5 bases at J, with 9 bases between the two ends. Germline V lookup: CDR1 SNHLY, CDR2 FYNNEI. CDR3 loop: CASSERRANEKLFF. The CDR3 bases are TGTGCCAGCAGTGAACGTCGAGCGAATGAAAAACTGTTTTTT. The full variable domain, in which reference TRBV2 and TRBJ1-4 provide the parts outside the CDR3, is EPEVTQTPSHQVTQMGQEVILRCVPISNHLYFYWYRQILGQKVEFLVSFYNNEISEKSEIFDDQFSVERPDGSNFTLKIRSTKLEDSAMYFCASSERRANEKLFFGSGTQLSVL.

This clone was recorded a few times. The chain uses TRBV19 and TRBJ1-1; a possible D gene is TRBD1 (5 bases). V gave up 10 bases and J gave up 3 bases, with 12 bases separating them. The CDR3 extends over 12 amino acids. Germline-derived CDR1 and CDR2 are LNHDA and SQIVND (reference sequence). The CDR3, as DNA: TGTGCCACCAGACGGGGGGACACTGAAGCTTTCTTT. This encodes CATRRGDTEAFF.